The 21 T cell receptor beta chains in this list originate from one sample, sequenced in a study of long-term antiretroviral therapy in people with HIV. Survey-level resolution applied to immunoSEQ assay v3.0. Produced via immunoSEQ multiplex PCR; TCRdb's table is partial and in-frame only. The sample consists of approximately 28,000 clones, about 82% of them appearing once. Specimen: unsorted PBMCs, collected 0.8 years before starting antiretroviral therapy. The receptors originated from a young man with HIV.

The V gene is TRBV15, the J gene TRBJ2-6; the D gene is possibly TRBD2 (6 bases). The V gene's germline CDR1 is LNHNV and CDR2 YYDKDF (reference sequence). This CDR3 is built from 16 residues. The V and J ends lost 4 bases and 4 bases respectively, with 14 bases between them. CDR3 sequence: CATSIGGFPGANVLTF. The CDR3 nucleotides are TGTGCCACCAGCATCGGAGGGTTTCCCGGGGCCAACGTCCTGACTTTC.

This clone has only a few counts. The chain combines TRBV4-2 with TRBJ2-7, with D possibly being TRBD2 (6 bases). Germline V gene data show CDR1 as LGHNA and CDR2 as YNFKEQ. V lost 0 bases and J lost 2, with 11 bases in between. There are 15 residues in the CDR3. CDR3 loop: CASSQDEWGAYEQYF. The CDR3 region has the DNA TGTGCCAGCAGCCAAGATGAGTGGGGGGCCTACGAGCAGTACTTC.

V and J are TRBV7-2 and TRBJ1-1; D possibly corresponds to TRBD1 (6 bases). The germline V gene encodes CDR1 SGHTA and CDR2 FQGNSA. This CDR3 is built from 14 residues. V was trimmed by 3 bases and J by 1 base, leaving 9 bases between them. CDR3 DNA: TGTGCCAGCAGCTTCGCGGACAGGAACACTGAAGCTTTCTTT. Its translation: CASSFADRNTEAFF.

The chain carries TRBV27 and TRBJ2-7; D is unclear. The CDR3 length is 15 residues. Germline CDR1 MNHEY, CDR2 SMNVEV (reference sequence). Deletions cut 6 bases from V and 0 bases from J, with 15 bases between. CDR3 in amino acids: CASSRGQASSYEQYF. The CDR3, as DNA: TGTGCCAGCAGCCGCGGCCAGGCGAGCTCCTACGAGCAGTACTTC.

The CDR3 spells CASSQGTADTQYF. The CDR3 DNA reads as TGCGCCAGCAGCCAAGGTACAGCAGATACGCAGTATTTT. The chain carries TRBV4-1 and TRBJ2-3; no clear D. Trimming shortened V by 1 base and J by 4 bases, and 6 bases separated the two germline ends. The CDR3 has 13 residues. The V gene's germline CDR1 is MGHRA and CDR2 YSYEKL.

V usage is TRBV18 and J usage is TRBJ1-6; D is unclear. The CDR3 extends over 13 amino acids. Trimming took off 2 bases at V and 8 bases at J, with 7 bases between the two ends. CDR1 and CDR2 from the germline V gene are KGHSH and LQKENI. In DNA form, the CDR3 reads TGTGCCAGCTCACCAGGGTCGCATTCACCCCTCCACTTT. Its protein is CASSPGSHSPLHF.

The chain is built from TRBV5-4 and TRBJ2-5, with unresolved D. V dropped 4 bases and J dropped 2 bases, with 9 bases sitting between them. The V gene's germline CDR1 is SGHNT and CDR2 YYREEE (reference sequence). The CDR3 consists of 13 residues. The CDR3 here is CASSASPQETQYF. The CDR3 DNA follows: TGTGCCAGCAGCGCCTCCCCTCAAGAGACCCAGTACTTC.

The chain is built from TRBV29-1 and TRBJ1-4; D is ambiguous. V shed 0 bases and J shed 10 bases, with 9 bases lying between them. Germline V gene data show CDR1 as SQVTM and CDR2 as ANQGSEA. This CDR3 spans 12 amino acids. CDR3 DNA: TGCAGCGTTGAAGATCGGGGAAGAAAACTGTTTTTT. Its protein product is CSVEDRGRKLFF.

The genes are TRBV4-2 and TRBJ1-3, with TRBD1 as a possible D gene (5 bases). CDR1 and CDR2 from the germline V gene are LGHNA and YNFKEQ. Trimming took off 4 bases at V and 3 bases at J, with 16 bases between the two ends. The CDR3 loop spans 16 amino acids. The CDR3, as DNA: TGTGCCAGCAGCCGCCTATGGTTGGGGGTTGGAAACACCATATATTTT. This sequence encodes CASSRLWLGVGNTIYF.

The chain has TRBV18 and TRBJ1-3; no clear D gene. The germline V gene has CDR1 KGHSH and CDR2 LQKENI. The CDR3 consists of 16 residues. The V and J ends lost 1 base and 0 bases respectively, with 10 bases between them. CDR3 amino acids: CASSPRTVRSGNTIYF. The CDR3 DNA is TGTGCCAGCTCACCACGGACTGTTCGCTCTGGAAACACCATATATTTT. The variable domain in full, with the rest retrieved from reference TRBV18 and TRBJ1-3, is NAGVMQNPRHLVRRRGQEARLRCSPMKGHSHVYWYRQLPEEGLKFMVYLQKENIIDESGMPKERFSAEFPKEGPSILRIQQVVRGDSAAYFCASSPRTVRSGNTIYFGEGSWLTVV.

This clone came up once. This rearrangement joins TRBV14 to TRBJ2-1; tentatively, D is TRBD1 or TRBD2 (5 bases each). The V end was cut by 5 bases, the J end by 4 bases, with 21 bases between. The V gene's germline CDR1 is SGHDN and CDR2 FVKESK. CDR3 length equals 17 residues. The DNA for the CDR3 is TGTGCCAGCAGCTACGATCCCGCAGGGACCCGTTACAATGAGCAGTTCTTC. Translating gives CASSYDPAGTRYNEQFF. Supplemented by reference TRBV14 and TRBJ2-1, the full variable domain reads EAGVTQFPSHSVIEKGQTVTLRCDPISGHDNLYWYRRVMGKEIKFLLHFVKESKQDESGMPNNRFLAERTGGTYSTLKVQPAELEDSGVYFCASSYDPAGTRYNEQFFGPGTRLTVL.

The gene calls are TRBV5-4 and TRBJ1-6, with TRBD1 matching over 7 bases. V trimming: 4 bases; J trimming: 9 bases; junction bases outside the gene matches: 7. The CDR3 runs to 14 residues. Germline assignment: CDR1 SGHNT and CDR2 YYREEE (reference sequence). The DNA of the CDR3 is TGTGCCAGCAGCCTCCGGGACAGCGGTTCACCCCTCCACTTT. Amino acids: CASSLRDSGSPLHF.

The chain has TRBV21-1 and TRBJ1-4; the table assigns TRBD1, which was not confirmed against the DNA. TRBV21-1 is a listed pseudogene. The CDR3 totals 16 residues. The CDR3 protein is CASSNGIQGAGDELFF. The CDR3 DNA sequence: TGTGCCAGCAGCAATGGAATACAGGGGGCCGGCGATGAACTGTTTTTT.

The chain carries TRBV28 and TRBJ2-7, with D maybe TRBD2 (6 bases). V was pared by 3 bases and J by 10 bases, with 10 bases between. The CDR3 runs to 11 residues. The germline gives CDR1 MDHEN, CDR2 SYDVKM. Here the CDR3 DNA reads TGTGCCAGCAGTTTGCGGGAACATCAGTACTTC. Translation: CASSLREHQYF. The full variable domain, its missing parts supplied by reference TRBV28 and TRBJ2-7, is DVKVTQSSRYLVKRTGEKVFLECVQDMDHENMFWYRQDPGLGLRLIYFSYDVKMKEKGDIPEGYSVSREKKERFSLILESASTNQTSMYLCASSLREHQYFGPGTRLTVT.

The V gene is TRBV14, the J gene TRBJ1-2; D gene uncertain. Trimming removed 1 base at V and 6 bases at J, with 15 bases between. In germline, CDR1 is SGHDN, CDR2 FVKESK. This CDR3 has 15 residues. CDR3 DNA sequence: TGTGCCAGCAGCCAAGTGACACGGTCTTTTGATGGCTACACCTTC. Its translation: CASSQVTRSFDGYTF.

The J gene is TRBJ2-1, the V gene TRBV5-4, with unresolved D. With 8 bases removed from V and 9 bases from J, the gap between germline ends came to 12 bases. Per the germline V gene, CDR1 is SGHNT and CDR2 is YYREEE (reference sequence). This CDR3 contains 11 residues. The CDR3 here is CASPGPGEQFF. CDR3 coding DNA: TGTGCCAGTCCCGGACCGGGTGAGCAGTTCTTC.

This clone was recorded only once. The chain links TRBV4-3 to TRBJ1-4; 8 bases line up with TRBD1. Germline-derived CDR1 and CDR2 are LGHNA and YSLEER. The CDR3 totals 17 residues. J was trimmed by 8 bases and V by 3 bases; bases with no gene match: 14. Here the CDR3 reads CASSQQLPGTGDEKLFF. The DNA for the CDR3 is TGCGCCAGCAGCCAGCAACTCCCCGGGACAGGAGACGAAAAACTGTTTTTT.

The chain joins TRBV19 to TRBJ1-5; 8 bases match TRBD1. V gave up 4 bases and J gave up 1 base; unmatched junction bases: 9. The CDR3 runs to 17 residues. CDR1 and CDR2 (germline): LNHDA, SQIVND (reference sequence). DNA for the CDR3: TGTGCCAGTAGTAAGGGACAGGCTGGAGAAAGCAATCAGCCCCAGCATTTT. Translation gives CASSKGQAGESNQPQHF.

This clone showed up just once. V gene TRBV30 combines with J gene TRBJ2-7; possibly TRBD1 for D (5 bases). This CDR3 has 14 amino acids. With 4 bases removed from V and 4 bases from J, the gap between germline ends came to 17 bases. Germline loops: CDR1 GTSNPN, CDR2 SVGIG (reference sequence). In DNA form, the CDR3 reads TGTGCCTGGAAACCCGGACATCTCCGATACGAGCAGTACTTC. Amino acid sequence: CAWKPGHLRYEQYF.

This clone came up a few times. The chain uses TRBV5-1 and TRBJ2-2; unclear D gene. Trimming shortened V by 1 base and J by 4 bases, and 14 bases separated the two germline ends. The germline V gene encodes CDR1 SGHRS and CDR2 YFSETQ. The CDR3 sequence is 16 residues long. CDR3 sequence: CASSLSPEVRTGELFF. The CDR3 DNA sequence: TGCGCCAGCAGCTTGAGCCCCGAGGTGCGCACCGGGGAGCTGTTTTTT.

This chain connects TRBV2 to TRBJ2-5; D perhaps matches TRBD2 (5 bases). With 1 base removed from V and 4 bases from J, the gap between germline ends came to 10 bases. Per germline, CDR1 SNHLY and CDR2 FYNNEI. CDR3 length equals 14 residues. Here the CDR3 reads CASSEGEPRETQYF. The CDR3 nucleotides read TGTGCCAGCAGTGAAGGGGAGCCCCGAGAGACCCAGTACTTC.